This TCR beta chain originates from a study of radiotherapy plus CTLA-4 blockade in lung cancer. CDR1 and CDR2 (germline): SGHDT, YYEEEE. The trim removed 5 bases at V and 3 bases at J, leaving 10 bases unmatched. The CDR3 consists of 15 residues. Sequencing was performed with immunoSEQ multiplex PCR; in TCRdb, only in-frame clones are kept and a portion is missing. The table has about 80,000 clones, 60% to 85% seen once. The sequence was obtained from a human donor with non-small cell lung cancer whose response to radiotherapy plus ipilimumab could not be evaluated. Some clones in this sample may be carry-over from other donors' samples. The chain uses TRBV5-6 and TRBJ2-7; 8 bases align to TRBD2. The source material was peripheral blood, sampled from a patient treated with radiotherapy plus ipilimumab. DNA for the CDR3: TGTGCCAGCAGTCCGGGGGGGCCGAGAGGCTACGAGCAGTACTTC. It codes for CASSPGGPRGYEQYF.